This T cell receptor (beta chain) stems from a study of T cell responses to AZD1222 COVID-19 vaccine (dated by TCRdb to the early 2020s). About the study as a whole: A total of 240 or so trial participants underwent TCR sequencing, of whom approximately 200 had received two doses of AZD1222 and roughly 26 had received two doses of the MenACWY control vaccine. Trial participants were enrolled into age subgroups of 18-55, 56-69 and 70-plus years, which contained about 150, 28 and 57 TCR-sequenced participants, respectively.

The CDR3 regions of human TCRbeta chains were analyzed by immunosequencing. The paper's data handling went like this. TCRs in the repertoires were compared against a reference library of SARS-CoV-2-specific TCRs that had been generated with the MIRA antigen-specificity platform. Breadth was defined as the fraction of unique TCRs that were SARS-CoV-2-associated, and depth was defined as the fraction of total T cells that were SARS-CoV-2-associated. Using the MIRA data, each spike-specific TCR was mapped to the spike region that the TCR reacts to and placed in a CD4 or CD8 class. Log10-transformed breadth and depth values were compared by one-way ANOVA with Sidak's multiple comparisons tests. In TCRdb, the immuneACCESS table is reduced to in-frame sequences with V and J assigned. These tables do not hold every clone; where another copy was compared, an unresolved V gene accounts for under half, and the others remain unexplained. That table gives V, J and clone size, and the DNA gave D and trimming. The sample profile shows around 150,000 clones; approximately 92% of them were found once. Of the sample, around 7.1% is held by the ten largest clones.

V lost 1 base and J lost 4 bases; the stretch between them is 17 bases long. CDR1 and CDR2 are drawn from the germline V gene: LGHNA, YNFKEQ. The CDR3 spans 16 residues, from the cysteine through the phenylalanine. The kept DNA is CDR3 alone, 48 bases in frame from the first base. According to the study, the label for this sample's time point signals: about 28 days (+/-7) after the second vaccine dose. AZD1222 recipients given second doses at about 4 weeks or at about 12 weeks were pooled, since spike-specific TCR depth and breadth were not found to differ between the two schedules. Vaccinee samples were obtained from the UK trials COV001 and COV002, which included a single-blind randomized controlled phase 2/3 trial of AZD1222 (ChAdOx1 nCoV-19) in healthy adults. For TCRbeta chain sequencing, PBMC samples from trial participants were taken at day 0 and at day 28 after the second dose. Details on this clone: Its antigen specificity is not known. No per-base quality is available; no much larger clone lies one base away.

General conclusions and limits of the study: Reportedly, close to half of the unique spike-specific TCRs recognized epitopes lying outside the regions that are mutated in the B.1.351 and B.1.1.7 variants. A significant rise in spike-specific TCR breadth and depth was observed after two AZD1222 doses relative to day 0 and relative to MenACWY recipients. Conclusions about previously exposed vaccinees are limited because only six or seven AZD1222 recipients were SARS-CoV-2 seropositive at baseline. Because no day 14 peak-response samples were available, repertoires were characterized only after the peak T cell response. The vaccine-associated CD4 TCRs covered the entire spike protein, and the dominant responses fell in regions 160-218 and 743-854. Participants were mostly white British and included more females than males, and it was suggested by the authors that clonal diversity may have been underestimated. The 56-69-year group was small, and its depth increase did not reach significance, likely because of low power.

The chain employs TRBV4-2 and TRBJ2-7, with the D gene not confidently named. The sequencing used peripheral blood, collected 28 days after the second AZD1222 dose. The TCR comes from an adult who received the AZD1222 COVID-19 vaccine. The bases are TGTGCCAGCAGCCAAGGAAGCTCGGGCAAAGCTTACGAGCAGTACTTC. This sequence encodes CASSQGSSGKAYEQYF.